This T cell receptor beta chain derives from a study of blood T cells in healthy people across ages. Notes on the study in general: Changes seen in expanded clonotypes were possibly confounded by donor CMV status left unknown.

This clonotype has only a few counts. The antigen is undetermined. There were at least 5 micrograms of total RNA extracted from every sample. The CDR3 runs 15 residues. Germline values: CDR1 SQVTM, CDR2 ANQGSEA. Primers used in a second PCR of about 7 to 11 cycles were a sample-barcoded 5' primer and a J-beta primer mix. TCRdb passed the 5' RACE reads through MiXCR, listing each CDR3 protein once. Seen here are roughly 800,000 distinct CDR3 sequences, about 25% observed once, and the top ten hold just under 9.5%. This sample also belongs to another study, concerning T cells of mothers and their children. That investigation notes: Donation came from a few healthy Caucasian mothers together with their six children. Both sample barcodes and 2-4 random nucleotides came from the M1S primer of the second PCR.

V is TRBV29-1 and J is TRBJ2-5; TRBD1 aligns across 9 bases. The closer fit of TRBJ2-1 to the DNA end suggests the J call may be wrong. The sequence was collected from a boy between 10 and 17 years old in good health. Input material: blood. The CDR3 sequence is CSAGSRDRDMDEQFF. CDR3 nucleotide sequence: TGCAGCGCCGGCAGCCGGGACAGGGACATGGATGAGCAGTTCTTC.